This TCR beta chain was sequenced in a study of blood T cell repertoires in COVID-19. Here immunoSEQ multiplex PCR was the method, and the copy in TCRdb shows in-frame clones only, minus some. This sample has under 70,000 clones, with 91% found just once. This clone was counted a few times. The CDR3 sequence is 12 residues long. Trimming shortened V by 3 bases and J by 8 bases, and 13 bases separated the two germline ends. Germline values: CDR1 SQVTM, CDR2 ANQGSEA. This chain links TRBV29-1 with TRBJ1-2; perhaps TRBD1 as D (6 bases). This sequence was found in a woman aged 55 to 70 with active or convalescent COVID-19. Sequencing was done on a sample of peripheral blood. For the CDR3, the DNA is TGCAGCGTTGAGCGCCAGGGGAGAGGCTACACCTTC. This codes for CSVERQGRGYTF.